Described below is a single T cell receptor beta chain sequence and its context. As yet, its antigen is unknown. The data originate from a study of T cell responses to AZD1222 COVID-19 vaccine. Clones were sequenced by immunoSEQ multiplex PCR, and TCRdb holds only the in-frame ones, with some missing. This sample yields over 100,000 clones, of which 90% are seen a single time; less than 9% belongs to the top ten. General observations from the study: Sampled repertoires all dated from after the peak T cell response.

The length of the CDR3 is 14 residues. Germline CDR1 and CDR2: SEHNR and FQNEAQ (reference sequence). Trimming stripped 1 base from V and 8 bases from J, with 9 bases between. The origin of this receptor is an adult in good health. V usage is TRBV7-9 and J usage is TRBJ1-6; the D is unclear. The material was peripheral blood, obtained on day 0 of AZD1222 vaccination. CDR3 sequence: CASSLDLLYSPLHF. The CDR3 nucleotides read TGTGCCAGCAGCTTAGACCTTTTATATTCACCCCTCCACTTT.